This T cell receptor (beta chain) was sequenced for a study of siplizumab effects on memory and regulatory T cells. With respect to this clone: Its specificity is not known.

The J segment lost 5 bases and the V segment lost 5 bases, leaving 9 bases of the junction unmatched. CDR3 length equals 15 residues. The germline CDR1 and CDR2 sequences are SGHVS and FQNEAQ. Profiling relied on immunoSEQ multiplex PCR, and the TCRdb table lists in-frame clones only, not all of them. The table shows approximately 9,700 clones, with about 43% occurring only once. Study results and caveats: A major contribution to the alloresponse seemed to be made by naive T cells, which seemed more diverse than memory cells.

An approximately six-day coculture at 37°C was performed with the mixed lymphocyte reaction cells. The chain links TRBV7-8 to TRBJ1-1; 9 bases are a match to TRBD1. The TCR originated in a human donor in good health; the cells came from an allogeneic mixed lymphocyte reaction. Sequencing was carried out using CFSE-low (dividing) CD4+ T cells sorted from an allogeneic mixed lymphocyte reaction. CDR3 nucleotides: TGTGCCAGCAGCACAAGACAGGGGGACGGGACTGAAGCTTTCTTT. This sequence encodes CASSTRQGDGTEAFF.